The 13 T cell receptor beta chains below were found in one sample sequenced in a study of T cells in women clearing cervical HPV infection. Sequencing was performed with immunoSEQ multiplex PCR; in TCRdb, only in-frame clones are kept and a portion is missing. The table for this sample gives 25,000 to 35,000 clones. Specimen: blood buffy coat. These receptors all come from a woman aged 18-69 years with a cervical HPV16 infection that either progressed to CIN3+ or cleared (not recorded which).

Comment on this clone: The sequenced fragment ends 3 residues before the CDR3 boundary, so the rest is inferred from the germline J gene. This chain links TRBV7-9 with TRBJ2-1; a possible D gene is TRBD1 (6 bases). The CDR3 runs to 14 residues. From germline, CDR1 is SEHNR and CDR2 FQNEAQ (reference sequence). V was cut by 10 bases and J by 8 bases, with 21 bases left in between. The covered CDR3 bases are TGTGCCACCCCCCTCGGACAGAGCTTCTATGAG. It codes for CATPLGQSFYE. The CDR3 as a whole reads CATPLGQSFYEQFF. Based on the CDR3 plus reference TRBV7-9 and TRBJ2-1, the full variable domain is DTGVSQNPRHKITKRGQNVTFRCDPISEHNRLYWYRQTLGQGPEFLTYFQNEAQLEKSRLLSDRFSAERPKGSFSTLEIQRTEQGDSAMYLCATPLGQSFYEQFFGPGTRLTVL.

With respect to this clone: The CDR3 end lies 3 residues beyond the end of the read and is filled in from the germline J gene. V and J are TRBV6-4 and TRBJ1-2; a possible D gene is TRBD1 (6 bases). The germline V gene has CDR1 MRHNA and CDR2 SNTAGT. CDR3 size: 13 residues. The CDR3 here is CASSDSGGGSYTF. CDR3 DNA, as far as it was read: TGTGCCAGCAGTGACTCAGGGGGTGGTTCG.

With respect to this clone: With the read ending 3 residues before the CDR3 end, the germline J gene is used to fill in that end. The chain joins TRBV5-1 to TRBJ2-7, with no clear D. The CDR3 runs to 12 residues. Deletions cut 0 bases from V and 6 bases from J, with 7 bases between. The germline V gene has CDR1 SGHRS and CDR2 YFSETQ. The sequenced part of the CDR3 DNA is TGCGCCAGCAGCTTGGGAGACACCGAG. As protein: CASSLGDTE. The whole CDR3 region reads CASSLGDTEQYF.

Concerning this clone itself: From the germline J gene comes the end of the CDR3, since the read stops 3 residues before it. This sequence joins TRBV6-4 and TRBJ2-2, with 8 positions matching TRBD2. J lost 6 bases, V lost 0 bases, and 6 bases had no gene match. This CDR3 region has 16 residues. From germline, CDR1 is MRHNA and CDR2 SNTAGT. The CDR3 region is CASSDSIGGAPGELFF. The part of the CDR3 DNA that was read is TGTGCCAGCAGTGACTCCATCGGGGGGGCCCCCGGGGAG.

Remarks on this clone: Read coverage stops 3 residues before the CDR3 terminus; the germline J gene supplies the remainder. The chain recombines TRBV12-3 or TRBV12-4 with TRBJ1-4, with D perhaps TRBD1 (6 bases). The CDR3 covers 14 residues. Between the trimmed V and J ends, which lost 3 bases and 5 bases, there was a span of 10 bases. Partial CDR3 DNA: TGTGCCAGCAGTTTGACAGGCCCAAATGAAAAA. It yields the protein CASSLTGPNEK. The full CDR3 reads CASSLTGPNEKLFF.

The part of the CDR3 DNA that was read is TGTGCCTCCTCTCCGGGACAGGGCTCCTACGAG. Its translation is CASSPGQGSYE. The entire CDR3 reads CASSPGQGSYEQYF. The V and J genes are TRBV5-6 and TRBJ2-7; 9 nucleotides agree with TRBD1. The CDR3 end falls 3 residues outside the read, so it is completed with the germline J gene. Germline V gene sequence: CDR1 SGHDT, CDR2 YYEEEE. The CDR3 is 14 amino acids. With 10 bases clipped from V and 0 bases from J, the junction kept 8 bases outside the gene matches.

Notes on this clone: The read ends 3 residues early relative to the CDR3; the germline J gene fills the gap. The chain uses TRBV7-9 and TRBJ2-7; 11 nucleotides line up with TRBD1. V gave up 5 bases and J gave up 4 bases; unmatched junction bases: 7. CDR1 SEHNR and CDR2 FQNEAQ come from the germline V gene (reference sequence). The CDR3 covers 15 residues. CDR3 DNA (partial): TGTGCCAGCAGCCGGACAGGGGGCGATACTTACGAG. Its protein product is CASSRTGGDTYE. The full-length CDR3 reads as CASSRTGGDTYEQYF.

Details on this clone: The DNA ends 3 residues before the CDR3 does, and the rest of the CDR3 is filled in from the germline J gene. The chain employs TRBV5-1 and TRBJ1-1, with 10 bases lining up with TRBD1. Germline CDR1 SGHRS, CDR2 YFSETQ. CDR3 size: 18 residues. With 0 bases clipped from V and 4 bases from J, the junction kept 12 bases outside the gene matches. Partial CDR3 DNA: TGCGCCAGCAGCTTGGGGGGCGGGACAGGGGCTGGAAGCACTGAA. Its protein product is CASSLGGGTGAGSTE. The CDR3 reads in full as CASSLGGGTGAGSTEAFF.

As to this clone: The CDR3 goes on 3 residues after the read ends, and that part is filled in from the germline J gene. V and J are TRBV28 and TRBJ2-7; 8 bases fit TRBD2. This CDR3 is 13 amino acids long. CDR1 is MDHEN and CDR2 is SYDVKM in the germline V gene. V shed 6 bases, J shed 4 bases, and the junction held 5 bases outside the gene matches. CDR3 sequence reads: CASSHAGGYEQYF. Incomplete CDR3 DNA: TGTGCCAGCAGCCACGCGGGGGGATACGAG.

Comment on this clone: Coverage ceases 3 residues before the CDR3 finishes, and the germline J gene fills in the end. This chain uses TRBV19 with TRBJ1-2; TRBD1 matches at 10 bases. Germline V gene lookup returns CDR1 LNHDA and CDR2 SQIVND (reference sequence). This CDR3 is 14 amino acids long. Trimming at V came to 6 bases and at J to 4 bases, leaving 5 bases not matched to a gene. CDR3 DNA (partial): TGTGCCAGTAGAGACGGACAGGGGGGCTATGGC. Its protein product is CASRDGQGGYG. The whole CDR3 region reads CASRDGQGGYGYTF. Using reference TRBV19 and TRBJ1-2 for the parts outside the CDR3, the full variable domain is DGGITQSPKYLFRKEGQNVTLSCEQNLNHDAMYWYRQDPGQGLRLIYYSQIVNDFQKGDIAEGYSVSREKKESFPLTVTSAQKNPTAFYLCASRDGQGGYGYTFGSGTRLTVV.

With respect to this clone: The read ends 3 residues early relative to the CDR3; the germline J gene fills the gap. The chain carries TRBV13 and TRBJ2-7; TRBD2 agrees at 9 bases. The length of the CDR3 is 15 residues. The germline CDR1 and CDR2 sequences are PRHDT and FYEKMQ (reference sequence). Trimming at V came to 5 bases and at J to 6 bases, leaving 11 bases not matched to a gene. The chain's CDR3 is CASSPTSGTSLEQYF. CDR3 bases read: TGTGCCAGCAGCCCTACCTCCGGGACTAGCCTCGAG.

Comment on this clone: The sequenced fragment ends 3 residues before the CDR3 boundary, so the rest is inferred from the germline J gene. This chain links TRBV11-2 with TRBJ2-7; 9 bases match TRBD1. CDR3 length equals 15 residues. The ends lost 4 bases at V and 1 base at J; junction bases unmatched: 5. Germline-derived CDR1 and CDR2 are SGHAT and FQNNGV. The CDR3 bases that were read are TGTGCCAGCAGCTCCACAGGGGGCTCGTCCTACGAG. Translating it yields CASSSTGGSSYE. The whole CDR3 sequence reads CASSSTGGSSYEQYF.

On this clone itself: The CDR3 is cut off 3 residues early in the read; its end comes from the germline J gene. The chain employs TRBV7-9 and TRBJ2-7; D remains ambiguous. This CDR3 is built from 12 residues. The germline V and J ends were trimmed by 1 base and 5 bases, with 6 bases remaining between them. Looked up from germline, CDR1 is SEHNR and CDR2 is FQNEAQ (reference sequence). CDR3 in amino acids: CASSLGSDEQYF. The sequenced CDR3 bases are TGTGCCAGCAGCTTAGGGTCGGACGAG.